This T cell receptor (beta chain) was retrieved from a study of Ad26.COV2.S vaccination and SARS-CoV-2 variants. On the study more broadly: Ad26.COV2.S, an intramuscular injection, was given once or twice 56 days apart.

Of note for this clone: The antigen is unknown.

The data were produced by immunoSEQ multiplex PCR, yet TCRdb's version contains in-frame clones alone and is incomplete. Of hundreds of thousands of clones in the sample, 89% were seen once. Germline CDR1 MNHEY, CDR2 SVGAGI. The CDR3 runs 12 residues. Between the trimmed V and J ends, which lost 6 bases and 1 base, there was a span of 6 bases. Findings and limits, study-wide: Placebo recipients showed lower spike-specific TCR breadth than vaccinees.

Regarding treatment: roughly 18 received Ad26.COV2.S at low or high dose, single or two shots; roughly five received placebo; per-sample allocation not given. Collection of the samples took place on day 63 after the first injection of vaccine or placebo. This Boston cohort included adults aged 18-55 years. An Ad26 vector expressing Wuhan-strain SARS-CoV-2 spike served as the vaccine. The chain has TRBV6-5 and TRBJ1-1, with no clear D. This TCR derives from a person between 18 and 65 years old who received the Ad26.COV2.S COVID-19 vaccine or a placebo. The material was peripheral blood, obtained in a trial of Ad26.COV2.S vaccine versus placebo. CDR3 region: CASSFRNTEAFF. In nucleotides, the CDR3 is TGTGCCAGCAGCTTCAGGAACACTGAAGCTTTCTTT.